A selection of T cell receptor beta chains follows, all from one sample in a study of low-dose radiotherapy and immunotherapy resistance in tumors. MiXCR, applied by TCRdb to the reads, yields one record per CDR3 protein. The sample consists of 35,000 to 50,000 distinct CDR3 sequences, around 30% of them appearing once. The input for sequencing was PBMCs, taken before treatment. The source is a male donor with gallbladder cancer. Both conserved end residues are part of each CDR3. Clone size, where shown, is once, few, many, or a class for clones that have expanded.

CDR3: CASKERTSGSDEQFF
size: few
J: TRBJ2-1
V: TRBV5-1

CDR3: CASSQTGNSGNTIYF
size: many
J: TRBJ1-3
V: TRBV3-1

CDR3: CASSVDPSGRTYEQYF
size: many
J: TRBJ2-7
V: TRBV9

CDR3: CASRRPGQTYNEQFF
size: -
J: TRBJ2-1
V: TRBV6-1

CDR3: CASSQGRVGISYNEQFF
size: many
J: TRBJ2-1
V: TRBV4-2

CDR3: CASSQVGAGELFF
size: -
J: TRBJ2-2
V: TRBV3-1

CDR3: CASSSRDLGWSYNSPLHF
size: many
J: TRBJ1-6
V: TRBV27

CDR3: CASSRGTGDEQFF
size: -
J: TRBJ2-1
V: TRBV19

CDR3: CAWSPLGAGTFSYEQYF
size: many
J: TRBJ2-7
V: TRBV30

CDR3: CASSSPYLLVRRDTQYF
size: many
J: TRBJ2-3
V: TRBV12-3/TRBV12-4

CDR3: CASRPGLAEYEQYF
size: many
J: TRBJ2-7
V: TRBV7-9

CDR3: CATSDSAGIDTQYF
size: many
J: TRBJ2-3
V: TRBV24-1

CDR3: CASSSGLHEQYF
size: -
J: TRBJ2-7
V: TRBV7-2

CDR3: CASSPRTSGRAYEQYF
size: many
J: TRBJ2-7
V: TRBV7-2

CDR3: CASSLYTDRVYSPLHF
size: -
J: TRBJ1-6
V: TRBV12-3/TRBV12-4

CDR3: CASSGGTSGGFSSYNEQFF
size: many
J: TRBJ2-1
V: TRBV2

CDR3: CASGVGTGTYNEQFF
size: -
J: TRBJ2-1
V: TRBV5-1

CDR3: CATSSKTGAYEQYF
size: -
J: TRBJ2-7
V: TRBV15

CDR3: CASSLEGTSGTYEQYF
size: -
J: TRBJ2-7
V: TRBV7-2